This T cell receptor beta chain was recorded in a study of blood T cell repertoires in COVID-19. The V and J ends lost 5 bases and 2 bases, in that order; junction bases with no gene match: 4. The germline CDR1 and CDR2 sequences are SEHNR and FQNEAQ (reference sequence). CDR3 length: 15 residues. Sequencing used immunoSEQ multiplex PCR; TCRdb keeps in-frame clones, though not all of them. The sample lists roughly 160,000 clones, approximately 88% seen once, with 10% to 15% in the top ten. The rearrangement joins TRBV7-9 to TRBJ2-3; TRBD1 aligns across 10 bases. This TCR came from an older woman who had recovered from COVID-19. Sequencing used PBMCs or T cells enriched from blood (not recorded which). The CDR3, as DNA: TGTGCCAGCAGCCCCGGGACAGGGGCCACAGATACGCAGTATTTT. Protein sequence: CASSPGTGATDTQYF.